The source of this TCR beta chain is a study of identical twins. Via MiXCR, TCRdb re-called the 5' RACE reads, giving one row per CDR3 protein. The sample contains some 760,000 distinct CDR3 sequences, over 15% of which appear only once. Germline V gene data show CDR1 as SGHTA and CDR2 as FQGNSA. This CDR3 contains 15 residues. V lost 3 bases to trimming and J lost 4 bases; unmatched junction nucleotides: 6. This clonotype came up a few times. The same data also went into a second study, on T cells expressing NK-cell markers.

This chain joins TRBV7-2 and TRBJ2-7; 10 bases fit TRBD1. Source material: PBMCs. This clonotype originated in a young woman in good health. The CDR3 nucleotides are TGTGCCAGCAGCTTGATGGGGACAGGGGCATACGAGCAGTACTTC. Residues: CASSLMGTGAYEQYF.